This TCR beta chain was sequenced for a study of blood T cell repertoires in COVID-19. Across the whole study: PBMCs, B-cell-depleted T cells, or T cells provided the cDNA or gDNA that made up the material.

Enrollment of patients from Seattle took place during active infection, with longitudinal follow-up. Sequencing used immunoSEQ multiplex PCR; TCRdb keeps in-frame clones, though not all of them. The data show fewer than 700,000 clones, with 85% to 90% seen just once and about 8% held by the top ten. Trimming at V came to 7 bases and at J to 6 bases, leaving 11 bases not matched to a gene. Germline-derived CDR1 and CDR2 are SGHAT and FQNNGV. The CDR3 consists of 15 residues. This receptor was identified in a woman in her fifties or sixties with COVID-19, enrolled during active disease. The V gene is TRBV11-2, the J gene TRBJ2-1; 8 bases are shared with TRBD2. The sequenced sample consisted of peripheral blood. CDR3 region: CASTPPGGPGNEQFF. DNA for the CDR3: TGTGCCAGCACCCCCCCGGGGGGGCCAGGCAATGAGCAGTTCTTC. The whole variable domain, remainder taken from reference TRBV11-2 and TRBJ2-1, is EAGVAQSPRYKIIEKRQSVAFWCNPISGHATLYWYQQILGQGPKLLIQFQNNGVVDDSQLPKDRFSAERLKGVDSTLKIQPAKLEDSAVYLCASTPPGGPGNEQFFGPGTRLTVL.